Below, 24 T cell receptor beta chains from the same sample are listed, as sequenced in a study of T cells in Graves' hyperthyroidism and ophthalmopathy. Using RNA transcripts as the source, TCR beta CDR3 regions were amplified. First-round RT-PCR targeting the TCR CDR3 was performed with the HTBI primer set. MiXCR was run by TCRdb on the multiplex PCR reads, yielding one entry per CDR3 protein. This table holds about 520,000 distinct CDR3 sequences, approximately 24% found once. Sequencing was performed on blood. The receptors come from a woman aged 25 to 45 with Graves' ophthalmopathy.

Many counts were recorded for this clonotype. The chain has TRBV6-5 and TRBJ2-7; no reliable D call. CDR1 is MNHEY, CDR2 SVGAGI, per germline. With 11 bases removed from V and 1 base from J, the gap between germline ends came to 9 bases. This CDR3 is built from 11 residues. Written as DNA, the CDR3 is TGTGCCTCTCAGCGTTCCTACGAGCAGTACTTC. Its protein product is CASQRSYEQYF.

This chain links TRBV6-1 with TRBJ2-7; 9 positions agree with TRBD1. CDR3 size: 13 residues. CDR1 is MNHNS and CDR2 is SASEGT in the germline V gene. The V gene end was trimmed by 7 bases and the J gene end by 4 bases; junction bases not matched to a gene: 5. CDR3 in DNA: TGTGCCAGCACCATCGGACAGGGGTACGAGCAGTACTTC. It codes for CASTIGQGYEQYF.

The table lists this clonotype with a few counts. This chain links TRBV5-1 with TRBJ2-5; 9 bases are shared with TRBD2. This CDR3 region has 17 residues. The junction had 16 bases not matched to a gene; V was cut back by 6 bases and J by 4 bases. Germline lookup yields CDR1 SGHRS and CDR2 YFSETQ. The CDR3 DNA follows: TGCGCCAGCAAATTGGGAGGCGGCGGGGGGGCCCGAGAGACCCAGTACTTC. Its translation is CASKLGGGGGARETQYF.

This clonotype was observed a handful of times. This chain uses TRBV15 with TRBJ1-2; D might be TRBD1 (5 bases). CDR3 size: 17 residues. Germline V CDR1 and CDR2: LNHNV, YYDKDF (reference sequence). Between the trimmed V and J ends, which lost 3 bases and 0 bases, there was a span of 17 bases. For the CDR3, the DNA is TGTGCCACCAGCAGCCAGCCCGGGACCGCAACTAACTATGGCTACACCTTC. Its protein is CATSSQPGTATNYGYTF.

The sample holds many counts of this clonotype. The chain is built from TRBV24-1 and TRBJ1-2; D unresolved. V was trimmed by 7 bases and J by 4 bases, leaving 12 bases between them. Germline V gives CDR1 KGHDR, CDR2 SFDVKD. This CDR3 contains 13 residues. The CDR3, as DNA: TGTGCCACCAGCGACCCGGACCTCTATGGCTACACCTTC. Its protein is CATSDPDLYGYTF.

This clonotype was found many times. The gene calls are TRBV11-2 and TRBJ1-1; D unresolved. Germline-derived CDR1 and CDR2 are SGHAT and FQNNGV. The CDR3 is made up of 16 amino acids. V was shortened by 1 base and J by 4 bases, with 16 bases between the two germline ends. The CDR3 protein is CASSLGGLIRSTEAFF. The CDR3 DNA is TGTGCCAGCAGCTTAGGCGGTCTTATAAGAAGCACTGAAGCTTTCTTT.

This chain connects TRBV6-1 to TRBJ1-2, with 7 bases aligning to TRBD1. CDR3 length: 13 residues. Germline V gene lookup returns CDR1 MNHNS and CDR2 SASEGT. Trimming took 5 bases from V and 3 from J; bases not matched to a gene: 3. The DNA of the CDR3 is TGTGCCAGCAGTAAAGGGGGCCACTATGGCTACACCTTC. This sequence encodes CASSKGGHYGYTF.

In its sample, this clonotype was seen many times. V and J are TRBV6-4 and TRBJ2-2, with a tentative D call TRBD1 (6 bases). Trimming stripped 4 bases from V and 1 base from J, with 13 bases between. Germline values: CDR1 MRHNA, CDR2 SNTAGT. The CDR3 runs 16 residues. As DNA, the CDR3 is TGTGCCAGCAGTGTCCCCGACAGGATGAACACCGGGGAGCTGTTTTTT. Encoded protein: CASSVPDRMNTGELFF.

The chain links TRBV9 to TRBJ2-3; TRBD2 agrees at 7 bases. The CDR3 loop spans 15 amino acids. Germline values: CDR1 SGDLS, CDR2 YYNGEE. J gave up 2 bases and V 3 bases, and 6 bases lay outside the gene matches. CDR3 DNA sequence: TGTGCCAGCAGCGAGACCTGGGACTACACAGATACGCAGTATTTT. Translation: CASSETWDYTDTQYF.

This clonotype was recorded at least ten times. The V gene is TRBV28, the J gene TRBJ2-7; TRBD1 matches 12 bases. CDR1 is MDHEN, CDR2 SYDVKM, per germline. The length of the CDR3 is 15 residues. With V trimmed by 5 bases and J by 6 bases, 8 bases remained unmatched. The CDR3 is CASSGVGTGGGEQYF. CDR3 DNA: TGTGCCAGCAGTGGGGTAGGGACAGGGGGCGGCGAGCAGTACTTC.

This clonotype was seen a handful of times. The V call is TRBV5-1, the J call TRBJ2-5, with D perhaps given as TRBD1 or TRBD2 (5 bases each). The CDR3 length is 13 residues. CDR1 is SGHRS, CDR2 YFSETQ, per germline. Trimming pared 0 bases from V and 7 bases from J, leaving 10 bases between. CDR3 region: CASSLARGRTQYF. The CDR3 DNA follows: TGCGCCAGCAGCTTGGCCCGGGGCCGGACCCAGTACTTC. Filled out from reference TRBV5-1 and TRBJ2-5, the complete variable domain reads KAGVTQTPRYLIKTRGQQVTLSCSPISGHRSVSWYQQTPGQGLQFLFEYFSETQRNKGNFPGRFSGRQFSNSRSEMNVSTLELGDSALYLCASSLARGRTQYFGPGTRLLVL.

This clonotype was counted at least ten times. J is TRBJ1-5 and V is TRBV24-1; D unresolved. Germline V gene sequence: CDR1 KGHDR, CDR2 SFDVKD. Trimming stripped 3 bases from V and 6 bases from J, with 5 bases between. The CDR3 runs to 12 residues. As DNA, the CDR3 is TGTGCCACCAGTGATGGGCGTCAGCCCCAGCATTTT. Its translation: CATSDGRQPQHF.

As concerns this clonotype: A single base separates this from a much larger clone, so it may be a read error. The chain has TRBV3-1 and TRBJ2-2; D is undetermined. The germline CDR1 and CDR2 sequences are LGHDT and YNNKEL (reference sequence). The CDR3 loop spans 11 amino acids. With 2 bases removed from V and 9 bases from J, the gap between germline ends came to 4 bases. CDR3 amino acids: CASSQLRELFF. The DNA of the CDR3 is TGTGCCAGCAGCCAACTCAGGGAGCTGTTTTTT. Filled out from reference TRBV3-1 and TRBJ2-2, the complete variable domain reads DTAVSQTPKYLVTQMGNDKSIKCEQNLGHDTMYWYKQDSKKFLKIMFSYNNKELIINETVPNRFSPKSPDKAHLNLHINSLELGDSAVYFCASSQLRELFFGEGSRLTVL.

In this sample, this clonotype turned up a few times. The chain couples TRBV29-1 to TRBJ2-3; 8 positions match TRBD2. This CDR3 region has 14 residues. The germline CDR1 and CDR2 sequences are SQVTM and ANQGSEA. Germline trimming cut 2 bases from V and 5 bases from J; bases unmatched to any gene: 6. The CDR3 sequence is CSVESGLALDTQYF. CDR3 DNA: TGCAGCGTTGAATCTGGACTAGCCCTAGATACGCAGTATTTT.

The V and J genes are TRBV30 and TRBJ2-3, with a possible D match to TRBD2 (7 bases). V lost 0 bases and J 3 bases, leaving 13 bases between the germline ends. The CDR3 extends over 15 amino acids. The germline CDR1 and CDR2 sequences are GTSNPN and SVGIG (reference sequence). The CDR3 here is CAWSVYGGPTDTQYF. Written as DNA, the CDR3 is TGTGCCTGGAGTGTATACGGGGGGCCGACAGATACGCAGTATTTT.

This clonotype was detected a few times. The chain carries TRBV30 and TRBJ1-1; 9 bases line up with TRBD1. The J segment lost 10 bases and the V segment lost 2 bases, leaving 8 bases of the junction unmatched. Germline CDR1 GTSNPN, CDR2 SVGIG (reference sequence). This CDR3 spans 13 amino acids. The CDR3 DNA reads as TGTGCCTGGAGTAATCCGGGACAGGGCTTAGCTTTCTTT. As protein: CAWSNPGQGLAFF.

The CDR3 sequence: CASTSTNNQPQHF. For the CDR3, the DNA is TGTGCCAGCACATCCACGAACAATCAGCCCCAGCATTTT. This rearrangement joins TRBV6-1 to TRBJ1-5; no reliable D call. Trimming pared 7 bases from V and 3 bases from J, leaving 10 bases between. Germline V gene data show CDR1 as MNHNS and CDR2 as SASEGT. This CDR3 is 13 amino acids long.

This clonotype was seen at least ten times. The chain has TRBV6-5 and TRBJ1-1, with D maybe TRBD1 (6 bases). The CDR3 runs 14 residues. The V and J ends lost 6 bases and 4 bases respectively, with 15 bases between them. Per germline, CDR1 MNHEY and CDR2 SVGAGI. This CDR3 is CASSNPTGPTEAFF. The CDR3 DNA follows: TGTGCCAGCAGCAACCCCACAGGGCCCACTGAAGCTTTCTTT.

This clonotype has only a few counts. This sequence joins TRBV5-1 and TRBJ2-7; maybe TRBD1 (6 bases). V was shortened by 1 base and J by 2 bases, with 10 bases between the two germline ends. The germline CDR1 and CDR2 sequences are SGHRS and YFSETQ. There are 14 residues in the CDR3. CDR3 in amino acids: CASSLHWTAYEQYF. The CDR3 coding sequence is TGCGCCAGCAGCTTGCACTGGACAGCCTACGAGCAGTACTTC. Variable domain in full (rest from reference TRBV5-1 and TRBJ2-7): KAGVTQTPRYLIKTRGQQVTLSCSPISGHRSVSWYQQTPGQGLQFLFEYFSETQRNKGNFPGRFSGRQFSNSRSEMNVSTLELGDSALYLCASSLHWTAYEQYFGPGTRLTVT.

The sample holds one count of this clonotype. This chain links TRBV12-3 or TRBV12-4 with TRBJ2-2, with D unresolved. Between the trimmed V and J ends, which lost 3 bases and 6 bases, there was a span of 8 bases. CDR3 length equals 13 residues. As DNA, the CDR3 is TGTGCCAGCAGTTTCGACGACGCCGGGGAGCTGTTTTTT. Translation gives CASSFDDAGELFF.

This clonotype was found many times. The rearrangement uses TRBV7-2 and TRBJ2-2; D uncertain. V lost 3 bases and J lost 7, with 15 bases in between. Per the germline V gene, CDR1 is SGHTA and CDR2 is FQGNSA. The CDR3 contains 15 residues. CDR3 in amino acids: CASSFRTGFGGELFF. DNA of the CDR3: TGTGCCAGCAGCTTTCGGACCGGGTTCGGCGGGGAGCTGTTTTTT. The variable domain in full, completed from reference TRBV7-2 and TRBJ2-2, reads GAGVSQSPSNKVTEKGKDVELRCDPISGHTALYWYRQSLGQGLEFLIYFQGNSAPDKSGLPSDRFSAERTGGSVSTLTIQRTQQEDSAVYLCASSFRTGFGGELFFGEGSRLTVL.

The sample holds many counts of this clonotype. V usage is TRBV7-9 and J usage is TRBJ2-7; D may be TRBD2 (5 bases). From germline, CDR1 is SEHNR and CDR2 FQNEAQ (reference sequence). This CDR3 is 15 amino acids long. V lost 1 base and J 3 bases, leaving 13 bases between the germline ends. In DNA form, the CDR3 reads TGTGCCAGCAGCTTAGATCGGGGATCGGGCTACGAGCAGTACTTC. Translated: CASSLDRGSGYEQYF.

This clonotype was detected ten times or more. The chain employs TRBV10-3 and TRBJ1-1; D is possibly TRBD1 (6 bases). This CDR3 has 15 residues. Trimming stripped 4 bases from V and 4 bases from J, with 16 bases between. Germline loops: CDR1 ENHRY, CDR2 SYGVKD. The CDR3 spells CAISAGGGVGTEAFF. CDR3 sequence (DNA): TGTGCCATCAGTGCGGGAGGGGGGGTTGGCACTGAAGCTTTCTTT.

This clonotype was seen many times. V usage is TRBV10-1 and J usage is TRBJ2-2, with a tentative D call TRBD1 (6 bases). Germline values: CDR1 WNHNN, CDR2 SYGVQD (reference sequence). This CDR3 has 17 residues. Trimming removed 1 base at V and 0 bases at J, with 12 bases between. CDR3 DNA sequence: TGCGCCAGCAGTGAGTGGAGAGGGGGTGCGAACACCGGGGAGCTGTTTTTT. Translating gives CASSEWRGGANTGELFF.